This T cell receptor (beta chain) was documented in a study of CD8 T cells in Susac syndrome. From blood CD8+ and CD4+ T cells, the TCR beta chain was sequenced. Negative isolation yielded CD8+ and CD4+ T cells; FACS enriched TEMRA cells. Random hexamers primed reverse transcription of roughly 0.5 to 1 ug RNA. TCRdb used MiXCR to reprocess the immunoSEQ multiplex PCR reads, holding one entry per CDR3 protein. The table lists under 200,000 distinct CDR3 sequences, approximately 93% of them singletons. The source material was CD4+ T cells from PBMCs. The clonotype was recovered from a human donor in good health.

CDR3 sequence reads: CASSLWQGTYTF. CDR3 DNA: TGCGCCAGCAGCTTGTGGCAGGGAACCTACACCTTC. The chain couples TRBV5-1 to TRBJ1-2, with D tentatively TRBD1 (5 bases). Germline values: CDR1 SGHRS, CDR2 YFSETQ. The CDR3 has 12 amino acids. The V gene lost 1 base and the J gene lost 10 bases, with 11 bases spanning the gap.